A selection of T cell receptor beta chains follows, all from one sample in a study of T cell responses to AZD1222 COVID-19 vaccine. Sequencing used immunoSEQ multiplex PCR; TCRdb keeps in-frame clones, though not all of them. Of 95,000 or so clones listed, roughly 89% are singletons. The specimen was peripheral blood, collected on day 0 of AZD1222 vaccination. Source of these receptors: an adult in good health. CDR3s include the opening cysteine and the closing phenylalanine or tryptophan. The order of the fields is J gene, D gene, V gene, clone size, CDR3 protein, CDR3 DNA. D genes are given only for firm matches. Clone size is not always given. Where it is, it says once, few, many or a class for expanded clones.

>TRBJ1-4|NA|TRBV11-2|few
CASSLNRVSTNEKLFF
TGTGCCAGCAGCCTAAACAGGGTATCTACTAATGAAAAACTGTTTTTT
>TRBJ1-1|NA|TRBV20-1|NA
CSASGGDTEAFF
TGCAGTGCTAGTGGTGGTGACACTGAAGCTTTCTTT
>TRBJ2-3|TRBD1|TRBV13|NA
CASSPSDRASTDTQYF
TGTGCCAGCAGCCCCTCGGACAGGGCTTCGACAGATACGCAGTATTTT
>TRBJ2-1|TRBD1|TRBV4-1|once
CASSHTLSDREQFF
TGCGCCAGCAGCCATACGCTGTCGGACAGGGAGCAGTTCTTC
>TRBJ1-2|NA|TRBV28|NA
CASRVGHLYGYTF
TGTGCCAGCAGGGTAGGGCACCTCTATGGCTACACCTTC
>TRBJ1-5|NA|TRBV25-1|once
CASSEWGDNQPQHF
TGTGCCAGCAGTGAATGGGGGGACAATCAGCCCCAGCATTTT
>TRBJ2-3|TRBD1|TRBV14|NA
CASSPRQGSTDTQYF
TGTGCCAGCAGCCCTCGACAGGGAAGCACAGATACGCAGTATTTT
>TRBJ1-6|NA|TRBV5-4|NA
CASSSGVSYNSPLHF
TGTGCCAGCAGCAGCGGGGTCTCCTATAATTCACCCCTCCACTTT
>TRBJ1-1|TRBD1|TRBV5-1|NA
CASSSQGALTEAFF
TGCGCCAGCAGCTCACAGGGGGCTCTCACTGAAGCTTTCTTT
>TRBJ2-3|TRBD2|TRBV6-6|NA
CASRRTSGSSTDTQYF
TGTGCCAGCAGACGGACTAGCGGATCGTCGACAGATACGCAGTATTTT
>TRBJ1-1|NA|TRBV28|NA
CASRLTGEVYGAFF
TGTGCCAGCAGATTGACAGGTGAAGTTTATGGGGCTTTCTTT
>TRBJ2-2|TRBD2|TRBV6-4|few
CASSALAGDTGELFF
TGTGCCAGCAGTGCCCTAGCGGGGGACACCGGGGAGCTGTTTTTT
>TRBJ1-3|NA|TRBV10-3|NA
CAISDGGSGNTIYF
TGTGCCATCAGTGATGGGGGCTCTGGAAACACCATATATTTT